Below are 20 T cell receptor beta chains sequenced from a single sample in a study of vaccination effects on CD4 cells after COVID-19. The antigens for these receptors are not known. Culture proceeded for 9 to 11 days, and CD4+ T cells were then isolated. Participants were vaccinated with two doses of either the BNT162b2 or mRNA-1273 vaccine. Method: immunoSEQ multiplex PCR; TCRdb's copy keeps in-frame clones and lacks some. The data contain 45,000 to 55,000 clones, about 70% of them seen just once; the ten biggest clones take up 6% to 7%. The material sequenced was CD4+ T cells from PBMCs cultured without peptide, taken after COVID-19 vaccination. The receptor source for this set is a human donor who received a COVID-19 vaccine.

This chain connects TRBV7-2 to TRBJ1-2, with D perhaps TRBD1 (5 bases). The CDR3 runs to 15 residues. V dropped 5 bases and J dropped 8 bases, with 21 bases sitting between them. Germline loops: CDR1 SGHTA, CDR2 FQGNSA. The CDR3 here is CASSPRGGQGYGYTF. CDR3 DNA sequence: TGTGCCAGCAGCCCCCGTGGAGGGCAGGGCTACGGCTACACCTTC.

CDR3 sequence: CASSPNVVGDTQYF. In DNA, the CDR3 is TGTGCCAGCAGCCCGAACGTCGTGGGAGATACGCAGTATTTT. The rearrangement links TRBV11-2 to TRBJ2-3, with D unclear. This CDR3 is 14 amino acids long. Germline CDR1 SGHAT, CDR2 FQNNGV. Trimming cost V 5 bases and J 5 bases, with 14 bases left between them.

The gene calls are TRBV25-1 and TRBJ2-2, with D possibly matching TRBD1 (5 bases). CDR3 length: 16 amino acids. Germline V gene lookup returns CDR1 MGHDK and CDR2 SYGVNS. Trimming removed 3 bases at V and 2 bases at J, with 13 bases between. Here the CDR3 reads CASSDTQGKNTGELFF. DNA for the CDR3: TGTGCCAGCAGTGATACGCAGGGTAAAAACACCGGGGAGCTGTTTTTT.

The genes are TRBV5-1 and TRBJ2-3; D call uncertain. Trimming stripped 5 bases from V and 0 bases from J, with 10 bases between. The CDR3 has 14 amino acids. Germline CDR1 reads SGHRS; CDR2 reads YFSETQ. The CDR3 is CASRGRTSTDTQYF. Written as DNA, the CDR3 is TGCGCCAGCAGAGGCCGTACCAGCACAGATACGCAGTATTTT.

The chain couples TRBV6-5 to TRBJ1-2; possibly TRBD1 for D (5 bases). CDR1 is MNHEY, CDR2 SVGAGI, per germline. This CDR3 is 15 amino acids long. With 5 bases removed from V and 8 bases from J, the gap between germline ends came to 21 bases. CDR3 sequence reads: CASSPHTGAGKGYTF. For the CDR3, the DNA is TGTGCCAGCAGTCCCCATACTGGGGCGGGGAAAGGCTACACCTTC.

The chain couples TRBV9 to TRBJ1-1; 7 bases are a match to TRBD1. Germline assignment: CDR1 SGDLS and CDR2 YYNGEE. V shed 3 bases, J shed 5 bases, and the junction held 19 bases outside the gene matches. The CDR3 spans 18 residues. CDR3 DNA: TGTGCCAGCAGCGCGTACAACAGGGGATCGTTGGGGGCGACTGAAGCTTTCTTT. It translates to CASSAYNRGSLGATEAFF.

The chain links TRBV5-1 to TRBJ2-2; TRBD2 aligns across 7 bases. Germline CDR1 SGHRS, CDR2 YFSETQ. CDR3 size: 16 residues. V dropped 1 base and J dropped 4; count of bases not matched to a gene: 7. CDR3 DNA: TGCGCCAGCAGCTTGAGCGGGATACTGGTCACCGGGGAGCTGTTTTTT. Protein sequence: CASSLSGILVTGELFF.

CDR3 sequence (DNA): TGTGCCAGCAGCCAGGGTGGGGCAAAGAACACTGAAGCTTTCTTT. Amino acid sequence: CASSQGGAKNTEAFF. V usage is TRBV4-2 and J usage is TRBJ1-1; D might be TRBD1 (5 bases). V gave up 3 bases and J gave up 1 base, with 12 bases separating them. Looked up from germline, CDR1 is LGHNA and CDR2 is YNFKEQ. CDR3 length: 15 amino acids.

This chain joins TRBV2 and TRBJ2-5, with a weak D call TRBD2 (6 bases). The CDR3 totals 14 residues. From germline, CDR1 is SNHLY and CDR2 FYNNEI. The V end was cut by 6 bases, the J end by 4 bases, with 15 bases between. The CDR3 sequence is CASSDTGLGETQYF. For the CDR3, the DNA is TGTGCCAGCAGCGATACGGGACTCGGAGAGACCCAGTACTTC.

The gene calls are TRBV5-1 and TRBJ2-2; 7 nucleotides line up with TRBD1. V lost 3 bases to trimming and J lost 0 bases; unmatched junction nucleotides: 5. CDR1 and CDR2 from the germline V gene are SGHRS and YFSETQ. The CDR3 spans 16 residues. The CDR3 sequence: CASSSGQVANTGELFF. The CDR3 coding sequence is TGCGCCAGCAGCTCCGGACAGGTAGCGAACACCGGGGAGCTGTTTTTT. The full variable domain, its missing parts supplied by reference TRBV5-1 and TRBJ2-2, is KAGVTQTPRYLIKTRGQQVTLSCSPISGHRSVSWYQQTPGQGLQFLFEYFSETQRNKGNFPGRFSGRQFSNSRSEMNVSTLELGDSALYLCASSSGQVANTGELFFGEGSRLTVL.

This clone was observed a few times. This sequence joins TRBV6-1 and TRBJ1-1; D remains ambiguous. Per the germline V gene, CDR1 is MNHNS and CDR2 is SASEGT. The CDR3 has 14 amino acids. V lost 0 bases and J 8 bases, leaving 13 bases between the germline ends. CDR3 in DNA: TGTGCCAGCAGTGAAGCGAGGGAGGGCCTGGAAGCTTTCTTT. Its protein is CASSEAREGLEAFF.

This clone was observed a handful of times. The chain is built from TRBV4-1 and TRBJ2-7; 12 bases line up with TRBD2. Germline CDR1 MGHRA, CDR2 YSYEKL. The CDR3 spans 15 residues. J was trimmed by 5 bases and V by 6 bases; bases with no gene match: 8. The CDR3 coding sequence is TGCGCCAGCAGACCCGGACTAGCGGGACGGAACGAGCAGTACTTC. Translating gives CASRPGLAGRNEQYF.

The V call is TRBV7-9, the J call TRBJ1-4; D remains unclear. Germline V gives CDR1 SEHNR, CDR2 FQNEAQ (reference sequence). The germline V and J ends were trimmed by 5 bases and 8 bases, with 6 bases remaining between them. The CDR3 length is 11 residues. CDR3 region: CASSGPEKLFF. In DNA, the CDR3 is TGTGCCAGCAGCGGTCCGGAAAAACTGTTTTTT. The full variable domain, rest sourced from reference TRBV7-9 and TRBJ1-4, is DTGVSQNPRHKITKRGQNVTFRCDPISEHNRLYWYRQTLGQGPEFLTYFQNEAQLEKSRLLSDRFSAERPKGSFSTLEIQRTEQGDSAMYLCASSGPEKLFFGSGTQLSVL.

The chain couples TRBV9 to TRBJ1-1, with D unresolved. This CDR3 is 14 amino acids long. In germline, CDR1 is SGDLS, CDR2 YYNGEE. V lost 4 bases and J 1 base, leaving 11 bases between the germline ends. CDR3 protein: CASSPLPKNTEAFF. Here the CDR3 DNA reads TGTGCCAGCAGCCCCCTCCCGAAGAACACTGAAGCTTTCTTT.

The V and J genes are TRBV6-5 and TRBJ1-6; D gene unclear. CDR1 MNHEY and CDR2 SVGAGI come from the germline V gene. CDR3 length: 14 amino acids. Trimming pared 0 bases from V and 6 bases from J, leaving 6 bases between. The CDR3 here is CASSYSQANSPLHF. The CDR3 coding sequence is TGTGCCAGCAGTTACTCCCAGGCTAATTCACCCCTCCACTTT.

The chain combines TRBV24-1 with TRBJ2-3; D remains unclear. The CDR3 loop spans 12 amino acids. Trimming pared 6 bases from V and 5 bases from J, leaving 8 bases between. CDR1 is KGHDR, CDR2 SFDVKD, per germline. The CDR3 loop reads CATSPTGDTQYF. For the CDR3, the DNA is TGTGCCACCAGTCCAACCGGAGATACGCAGTATTTT.

V is TRBV30 and J is TRBJ2-1; D ambiguous. This CDR3 contains 12 residues. Germline assignment: CDR1 GTSNPN and CDR2 SVGIG (reference sequence). V dropped 0 bases and J dropped 9 bases, with 9 bases sitting between them. The CDR3 DNA sequence: TGTGCCTGGAGTGTACAGAGACGTGAGCAGTTCTTC. It encodes CAWSVQRREQFF.

This chain links TRBV7-8 with TRBJ2-6, with 8 bases that match TRBD2. The CDR3 contains 19 residues. Germline lookup yields CDR1 SGHVS and CDR2 FQNEAQ. The V gene end was trimmed by 5 bases and the J gene end by 3 bases; junction bases not matched to a gene: 15. CDR3 in amino acids: CASSLITGGGRFGANVLTF. The CDR3 region has the DNA TGTGCCAGCAGCCTAATTACCGGGGGGGGCCGATTTGGGGCCAACGTCCTGACTTTC.

V usage is TRBV7-7 and J usage is TRBJ2-7; D may match TRBD1 or TRBD2 (5 bases each). The V gene lost 5 bases and the J gene lost 5 bases, with 16 bases spanning the gap. This CDR3 comprises 14 residues. CDR1 is SSHAT, CDR2 FNYEAQ, per germline (reference sequence). The CDR3 DNA sequence: TGTGCCAGCAGCCGTCGGGGCGATACCGACGAGCAGTACTTC. It specifies CASSRRGDTDEQYF.

This clone was counted a few times. The chain joins TRBV4-2 to TRBJ2-7, with unresolved D. Germline assignment: CDR1 LGHNA and CDR2 YNFKEQ. V gave up 0 bases and J gave up 4 bases, with 10 bases separating them. The CDR3 loop spans 14 amino acids. CDR3 sequence: CASSQDKTDYEQYF. The CDR3 DNA sequence: TGTGCCAGCAGCCAAGATAAAACTGATTACGAGCAGTACTTC.